These T cell receptor beta chains were read from a single sample in a study of cytomegalovirus exposure and HLA in healthy donors. The table came from immunoSEQ multiplex PCR; TCRdb's copy has only in-frame clones and leaves some out. The sample yields 210,000 or so clones, over 75% seen once. Material: PBMCs. The receptors here all came from a boy between 5 and 17 years old in good health and CMV-seronegative. CDR3s include the opening cysteine and the closing phenylalanine or tryptophan. A D gene is named only where the DNA matches it firmly. Clone size appears in some rows only: once, few, many, or a class for an expanded clone.

NA,15,TRBV19,TRBJ2-7,TRBD2,CASSNPGLAGYEQYF,TGTGCCAGTAGTAACCCGGGACTAGCGGGCTACGAGCAGTACTTC
few,13,TRBV6-4,TRBJ2-1,NA,CASSEVANNEQFF,TGTGCCAGCAGTGAGGTAGCGAACAATGAGCAGTTCTTC
once,14,TRBV7-7,TRBJ2-7,NA,CASSQTRNSYEQYF,TGTGCCAGCAGCCAAACTAGAAATTCGTACGAGCAGTACTTC
NA,16,TRBV11-3,TRBJ2-7,NA,CASSRTTGTHSYEQYF,TGTGCCAGCAGTCGCACTACCGGGACACATTCCTACGAGCAGTACTTC
once,13,TRBV5-4,TRBJ2-1,TRBD2,CASSEPTSGTQFF,TGTGCCAGCAGCGAACCGACTAGCGGGACGCAGTTCTTC
once,15,TRBV5-1,TRBJ1-2,TRBD1,CASSLNRGVHYGYTF,TGCGCCAGCAGCTTGAACAGGGGAGTTCACTATGGCTACACCTTC
few,13,TRBV6-5,TRBJ1-6,NA,CASSYLQNSPLHF,TGTGCCAGCAGTTACTTACAAAATTCACCCCTCCACTTT
once,18,TRBV11-2,TRBJ2-1,TRBD2,CASSPGLAGPSSYNEQFF,TGTGCCAGCAGCCCGGGACTAGCGGGCCCTAGCTCCTACAATGAGCAGTTCTTC
NA,14,TRBV25-1,TRBJ1-3,NA,CASSAPLSGNTIYF,TGTGCCAGCAGTGCCCCCCTCTCTGGAAACACCATATATTTT
NA,12,TRBV19,TRBJ1-6,NA,CASSIPGSPLHF,TGTGCCAGTAGTATTCCAGGTTCACCCCTCCACTTT
once,15,TRBV6-5,TRBJ1-3,NA,CATQFPGDIGNTIYF,TGTGCCACCCAGTTTCCAGGGGATATCGGAAACACCATATATTTT
NA,13,TRBV27,TRBJ1-2,NA,CATSPERNYGYTF,TGTGCCACCTCTCCGGAGAGGAACTATGGCTACACCTTC
NA,15,TRBV11-3,TRBJ2-3,TRBD2,CASSLAPTSRHTQYF,TGTGCCAGCAGTCTAGCCCCGACTAGCAGGCATACGCAGTATTTT
NA,15,TRBV2,TRBJ1-2,NA,CASSGTKPIPHGYTF,TGTGCCAGCAGTGGGACAAAGCCCATTCCCCATGGCTACACCTTC
few,20,TRBV7-8,TRBJ2-7,TRBD2,CASSLEAGGYDGRGSYEQYF,TGTGCCAGCAGCTTAGAGGCGGGGGGCTATGACGGGAGGGGGTCCTACGAGCAGTACTTC
once,15,TRBV12-5,TRBJ1-5,NA,CASGPGHNSNQPQHF,TGTGCTAGTGGCCCTGGACACAATAGCAATCAGCCCCAGCATTTT
once,15,TRBV19,TRBJ2-5,NA,CASSMGQGGKETQYF,TGTGCCAGTAGTATGGGGCAGGGTGGGAAAGAGACCCAGTACTTC
NA,12,TRBV30,TRBJ2-5,NA,CALGGAWETQYF,TGTGCCTTGGGGGGGGCCTGGGAGACCCAGTACTTC
NA,13,TRBV29-1,TRBJ2-7,TRBD1,CSVGGTGRYEQYF,TGCAGCGTTGGCGGGACAGGGCGATACGAGCAGTACTTC
NA,16,TRBV4-1,TRBJ1-5,TRBD1,CASSQRTGGWGQPQHF,TGCGCCAGCAGCCAACGGACAGGAGGGTGGGGTCAGCCCCAGCATTTT
NA,16,TRBV4-1,TRBJ2-7,NA,CASSQDESGSSYEQYF,TGCGCCAGCAGCCAAGATGAGAGCGGTAGCTCCTACGAGCAGTACTTC
NA,12,TRBV7-9,TRBJ2-5,NA,CASGRIAEPKYF,TGTGCCAGCGGAAGAATAGCGGAACCTAAGTACTTC
NA,13,TRBV5-1,TRBJ2-7,NA,CASSGATHYEQYF,TGCGCCAGCAGCGGTGCAACTCACTACGAGCAGTACTTC
NA,14,TRBV4-2,TRBJ2-7,NA,CASSQDAGSYEQYF,TGTGCCAGCAGCCAAGATGCCGGGTCCTACGAGCAGTACTTC
NA,14,TRBV5-8,TRBJ1-1,NA,CASSLVRAGTEAFF,TGTGCCAGCAGCTTGGTGAGGGCCGGCACTGAAGCTTTCTTT
NA,12,TRBV5-4,TRBJ1-5,NA,CASSLDGGVQHF,TGTGCCAGCAGCTTGGATGGAGGGGTCCAGCATTTT
NA,12,TRBV6-6,TRBJ2-5,NA,CASRRIAGTQYF,TGTGCCAGCCGGAGGATCGCTGGGACCCAGTACTTC
few,13,TRBV6-1,TRBJ1-1,TRBD1,CASSGTANTEAFF,TGTGCCAGCAGCGGGACAGCAAACACTGAAGCTTTCTTT
once,15,TRBV7-2,TRBJ1-2,TRBD1,CASSSLDRGGYGYTF,TGTGCCAGCAGCTCATTGGACAGGGGGGGCTATGGCTACACCTTC
once,13,TRBV5-1,TRBJ2-5,TRBD2,CASSGGTQETQYF,TGCGCCAGTTCGGGGGGGACCCAAGAGACCCAGTACTTC
few,16,TRBV19,TRBJ2-7,TRBD1,CASSAQRDRATGEQYF,TGTGCCAGTAGTGCCCAAAGGGACAGGGCCACCGGGGAGCAGTACTTC
NA,13,TRBV19,TRBJ2-5,NA,CASSRTPYETQYF,TGTGCCAGTAGTAGGACACCTTACGAGACCCAGTACTTC
NA,14,TRBV29-1,TRBJ1-2,TRBD1,CSTGGLGTGYGYTF,TGCAGCACAGGGGGCTTGGGGACAGGGTATGGCTACACCTTC
NA,15,TRBV4-1,TRBJ2-7,TRBD1,CASSQRDRGEDEQYF,TGCGCCAGCAGCCAGAGGGACAGGGGAGAGGACGAGCAGTACTTC
NA,13,TRBV2,TRBJ1-5,NA,CASTFSGGQPQHF,TGTGCCAGCACTTTTTCGGGAGGCCAGCCCCAGCATTTT
NA,15,TRBV30,TRBJ1-2,NA,CAWSAPGIHNYGYTF,TGTGCCTGGAGTGCCCCGGGAATCCATAACTATGGCTACACCTTC
once,16,TRBV19,TRBJ1-1,TRBD1,CASSIAAGGAGTEAFF,TGTGCCAGTAGTATAGCGGCAGGGGGCGCTGGCACTGAAGCTTTCTTT
once,16,TRBV10-3,TRBJ2-1,TRBD2,CAIRETGTSETDEQFF,TGTGCCATCAGGGAAACCGGGACTAGCGAGACTGATGAGCAGTTCTTC
NA,13,TRBV11-3,TRBJ2-7,NA,CASSLRQAYEQYF,TGTGCCAGCAGCTTGCGACAGGCCTACGAGCAGTACTTC
few,15,TRBV6-5,TRBJ1-1,NA,CASSYGQGGNTEAFF,TGTGCCAGCAGTTACGGTCAGGGAGGGAACACTGAAGCTTTCTTT
NA,12,TRBV18,TRBJ1-2,NA,CASSPRGQEPHF,TGTGCCAGCTCACCACGGGGGCAGGAGCCCCACTTC
NA,14,TRBV29-1,TRBJ2-1,TRBD2,CSHRLAGSYNEQFF,TGCAGCCACCGACTAGCGGGCTCCTACAATGAGCAGTTCTTC
NA,17,TRBV9,TRBJ2-6,TRBD1,CASSARDRGSGANVLTF,TGTGCCAGCAGCGCACGGGACAGGGGCTCTGGGGCCAACGTCCTGACTTTC
NA,14,TRBV15,TRBJ1-2,TRBD1,CATSREGQGHGYTF,TGTGCCACCAGCAGAGAGGGACAGGGACATGGCTACACCTTC
NA,14,TRBV5-6,TRBJ1-3,NA,CASILTGRGNTIYF,TGTGCCAGCATCCTCACAGGACGGGGAAACACCATATATTTT
NA,13,TRBV5-5,TRBJ1-2,TRBD1,CASSIDRGIGYTF,TGTGCCAGCAGCATCGACAGGGGGATTGGCTACACCTTC
NA,13,TRBV29-1,TRBJ2-5,NA,CSVDRQGTETQYF,TGCAGCGTTGACCGGCAGGGGACGGAGACCCAGTACTTC
few,15,TRBV15,TRBJ2-7,NA,CATSRRGLPAYEQYF,TGTGCCACCAGCAGACGCGGACTCCCGGCCTACGAGCAGTACTTC
NA,16,TRBV4-1,TRBJ2-2,NA,CASSLPRGGKAGELFF,TGCGCCAGCAGCCTGCCTCGGGGTGGTAAGGCCGGGGAGCTGTTTTTT
NA,15,TRBV4-1,TRBJ1-6,TRBD1,CASSQRDRTNSPLHF,TGCGCCAGCAGCCAACGGGACAGAACCAATTCACCCCTCCACTTT
once,13,TRBV27,TRBJ1-1,NA,CASGLQPNTEAFF,TGTGCCTCAGGGCTGCAGCCCAACACTGAAGCTTTCTTT
NA,14,TRBV7-7,TRBJ2-1,NA,CASSLGTGYNEQFF,TGTGCCAGCAGCTTAGGAACCGGGTACAATGAGCAGTTCTTC
NA,14,TRBV5-6,TRBJ1-4,NA,CASSLGLGLEKLFF,TGTGCCAGCAGCTTGGGGTTGGGGCTAGAAAAACTGTTTTTT
NA,13,TRBV7-9,TRBJ2-7,NA,CASSLSRGNEQYF,TGTGCCAGCAGCTTATCCCGAGGGAACGAGCAGTACTTC
NA,15,TRBV6-4,TRBJ2-1,TRBD2,CASSGERGLSNEQFF,TGTGCCAGCAGTGGGGAGAGGGGACTAAGCAATGAGCAGTTCTTC
once,15,TRBV5-1,TRBJ2-2,TRBD1,CASQDRVENTGELFF,TGCGCCAGCCAAGACAGGGTGGAAAACACCGGGGAGCTGTTTTTT
NA,15,TRBV9,TRBJ1-2,NA,CASSQRQGTLWGYTF,TGTGCCAGCAGCCAACGTCAGGGGACGCTGTGGGGCTACACCTTC